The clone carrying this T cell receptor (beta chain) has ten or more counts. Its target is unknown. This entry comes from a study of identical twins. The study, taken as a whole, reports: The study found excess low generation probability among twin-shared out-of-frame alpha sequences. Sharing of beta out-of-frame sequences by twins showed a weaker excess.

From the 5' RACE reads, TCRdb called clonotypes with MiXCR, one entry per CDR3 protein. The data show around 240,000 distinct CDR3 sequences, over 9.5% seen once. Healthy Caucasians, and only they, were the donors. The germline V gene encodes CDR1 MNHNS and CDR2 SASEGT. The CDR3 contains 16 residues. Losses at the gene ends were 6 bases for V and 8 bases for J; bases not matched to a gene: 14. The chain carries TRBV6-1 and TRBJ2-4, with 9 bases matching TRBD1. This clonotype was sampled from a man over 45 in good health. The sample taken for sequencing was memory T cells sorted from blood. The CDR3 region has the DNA TGTGCCAGCAGCACGAGGTTACAGGGGGCGCGAGACATTCAGTACTTC. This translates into CASSTRLQGARDIQYF.